The rows below give T cell receptor beta chains drawn from one sample of a study of PD-L1 blockade in urothelial cancer. Libraries were prepared by immunoSEQ multiplex PCR; TCRdb keeps only in-frame clonotypes and omits some of them. This sample yields around 50,000 clones, of which 84% are seen a single time; roughly 1.3% belongs to the top ten. The sequencing here drew on PBMCs, taken around atezolizumab (anti-PD-L1) treatment. These TCRs come from a man aged 50-60 years with urothelial cancer. Both conserved end residues are part of each CDR3. Each record gives: clone size, D gene, V gene, J gene, CDR3 protein, CDR3 DNA. A D gene is named only where the DNA matches it firmly. Size is omitted from some rows. Given values are once, few, many or a class for expanded clones.

NA	TRBD2	TRBV19	TRBJ2-1	CASSTTSGRSYNEQFF	TGTGCCAGCAGTACTACTAGCGGGAGGTCCTACAATGAGCAGTTCTTC
once	TRBD1	TRBV10-3	TRBJ2-2	CAISAGQGGNTGELFF	TGTGCCATCAGCGCAGGACAGGGGGGGAACACCGGGGAGCTGTTTTTT
NA	TRBD1	TRBV10-2	TRBJ1-2	CASSDWTGGNGYTF	TGCGCCAGCAGTGATTGGACAGGGGGTAATGGCTACACCTTC
NA	NA	TRBV30	TRBJ2-7	CAWGGTPWEQYF	TGTGCCTGGGGGGGGACCCCCTGGGAGCAGTACTTC
NA	NA	TRBV25-1	TRBJ2-1	CASSSVTRNEQFF	TGTGCCAGCAGTAGTGTGACTAGGAATGAGCAGTTCTTC
NA	TRBD1	TRBV7-9	TRBJ2-7	CASSPGQGGGEQYF	TGTGCCAGCAGCCCAGGACAGGGCGGTGGCGAGCAGTACTTC
NA	TRBD1	TRBV25-1	TRBJ2-5	CASSKRDRDQQETQYF	TGTGCCAGCAGTAAACGGGACAGGGACCAACAAGAGACCCAGTACTTC
once	NA	TRBV28	TRBJ1-3	CASSSLRPSGNTIYF	TGTGCCAGCAGTAGCCTGAGGCCCTCTGGAAACACCATATATTTT
NA	NA	TRBV6-4	TRBJ2-1	CASSDGTATYNEQFF	TGTGCCAGCAGTGACGGGACTGCCACCTACAATGAGCAGTTCTTC
NA	TRBD2	TRBV7-6	TRBJ2-1	CASSSSGRHYNEQFF	TGTGCCAGCAGCTCCAGCGGGAGGCACTACAATGAGCAGTTCTTC
NA	NA	TRBV14	TRBJ1-2	CASSPGQSYGYTF	TGTGCCAGCAGCCCCGGACAGTCCTATGGCTACACCTTC
once	TRBD1	TRBV5-1	TRBJ2-3	CAGSSRTGGGDTQYF	TGCGCCGGCAGCTCAAGGACAGGGGGCGGCGATACGCAGTATTTT
few	NA	TRBV18	TRBJ1-5	CASSPTGAGNQPQHF	TGTGCCAGCTCACCGACCGGAGCCGGCAATCAGCCCCAGCATTTT
NA	TRBD1	TRBV6-5	TRBJ2-7	CASSLGQGPYEQYF	TGTGCCAGCAGCCTCGGACAGGGCCCCTACGAGCAGTACTTC
NA	TRBD2	TRBV5-5	TRBJ2-1	CASSLAGSAYNEQFF	TGTGCCAGCAGCCTAGCGGGGAGCGCCTACAATGAGCAGTTCTTC
NA	TRBD1	TRBV18	TRBJ1-6	CASSPDDRANSPLHF	TGTGCCAGCTCACCAGACGACAGGGCGAATTCACCCCTCCACTTT
NA	NA	TRBV14	TRBJ2-3	CASSQDHGGSADTQYF	TGTGCCAGCAGCCAAGATCATGGAGGGTCGGCTGATACGCAGTATTTT
NA	TRBD1	TRBV7-6	TRBJ1-6	CASSEGQGRHSPLHF	TGTGCCAGCAGCGAGGGACAGGGTAGACATTCACCCCTCCACTTT
once	TRBD2	TRBV12-5	TRBJ2-7	CASASGTSGSYEQYF	TGTGCTAGTGCCTCGGGGACTAGCGGGTCCTACGAGCAGTACTTC
NA	TRBD2	TRBV9	TRBJ2-3	CASSVGEGLTQYF	TGTGCCAGCAGCGTAGGGGAGGGGCTCACGCAGTATTTT
NA	TRBD2	TRBV2	TRBJ2-7	CASSPGLGVEQYF	TGTGCCAGCTCCCCGGGACTAGGGGTCGAGCAGTACTTC
NA	TRBD1	TRBV6-5	TRBJ2-3	CASSGGTGTTDTQYF	TGTGCCAGCAGTGGCGGGACAGGGACGACAGATACGCAGTATTTT
NA	NA	TRBV6-6	TRBJ1-2	CASSGAYGYTF	TGTGCCAGCAGCGGAGCCTATGGCTACACCTTC
NA	NA	TRBV5-1	TRBJ2-1	CASSLVPGNEQFF	TGCGCCAGCAGCCTGGTACCAGGAAATGAGCAGTTCTTC
NA	TRBD1	TRBV29-1	TRBJ1-1	CSANRGQNTEAFF	TGCAGCGCCAACAGGGGACAGAACACTGAAGCTTTCTTT
NA	TRBD1	TRBV5-6	TRBJ1-6	CASSLRGATGAEYNSPLHF	TGTGCCAGCAGCTTGCGAGGGGCGACAGGGGCCGAATATAATTCACCCCTCCACTTT
NA	NA	TRBV11-2	TRBJ2-7	CASTPGRGGRGEQYF	TGTGCCAGCACCCCTGGGAGGGGGGGTCGTGGCGAGCAGTACTTC
NA	NA	TRBV29-1	TRBJ2-1	CSVGDRRNNEQFF	TGCAGCGTGGGCGACAGGAGGAACAATGAGCAGTTCTTC